This T cell receptor beta chain was recorded in a study of cytomegalovirus exposure and HLA in healthy donors. The CDR3 is 13 residues long. With 6 bases removed from V and 0 bases from J, the gap between germline ends came to 9 bases. The germline CDR1 and CDR2 sequences are SGHRS and YFSETQ. Primers for the PCR totalled 60 Vbeta and 13 Jbeta. TCRdb's copy holds only in-frame clones and misses some; the assay was immunoSEQ multiplex PCR. The repertoire has approximately 97,000 clones, approximately 87% of them found once; the top ten carry 2.6%. Sequenced input: PBMCs. The sequence came from a man aged 35 to 55 in good health and CMV-seronegative. This chain links TRBV5-1 with TRBJ1-1; D gene ambiguous. CDR3 protein: CASKLLMNTEAFF. The CDR3 nucleotides read TGCGCCAGCAAGCTACTCATGAACACTGAAGCTTTCTTT.